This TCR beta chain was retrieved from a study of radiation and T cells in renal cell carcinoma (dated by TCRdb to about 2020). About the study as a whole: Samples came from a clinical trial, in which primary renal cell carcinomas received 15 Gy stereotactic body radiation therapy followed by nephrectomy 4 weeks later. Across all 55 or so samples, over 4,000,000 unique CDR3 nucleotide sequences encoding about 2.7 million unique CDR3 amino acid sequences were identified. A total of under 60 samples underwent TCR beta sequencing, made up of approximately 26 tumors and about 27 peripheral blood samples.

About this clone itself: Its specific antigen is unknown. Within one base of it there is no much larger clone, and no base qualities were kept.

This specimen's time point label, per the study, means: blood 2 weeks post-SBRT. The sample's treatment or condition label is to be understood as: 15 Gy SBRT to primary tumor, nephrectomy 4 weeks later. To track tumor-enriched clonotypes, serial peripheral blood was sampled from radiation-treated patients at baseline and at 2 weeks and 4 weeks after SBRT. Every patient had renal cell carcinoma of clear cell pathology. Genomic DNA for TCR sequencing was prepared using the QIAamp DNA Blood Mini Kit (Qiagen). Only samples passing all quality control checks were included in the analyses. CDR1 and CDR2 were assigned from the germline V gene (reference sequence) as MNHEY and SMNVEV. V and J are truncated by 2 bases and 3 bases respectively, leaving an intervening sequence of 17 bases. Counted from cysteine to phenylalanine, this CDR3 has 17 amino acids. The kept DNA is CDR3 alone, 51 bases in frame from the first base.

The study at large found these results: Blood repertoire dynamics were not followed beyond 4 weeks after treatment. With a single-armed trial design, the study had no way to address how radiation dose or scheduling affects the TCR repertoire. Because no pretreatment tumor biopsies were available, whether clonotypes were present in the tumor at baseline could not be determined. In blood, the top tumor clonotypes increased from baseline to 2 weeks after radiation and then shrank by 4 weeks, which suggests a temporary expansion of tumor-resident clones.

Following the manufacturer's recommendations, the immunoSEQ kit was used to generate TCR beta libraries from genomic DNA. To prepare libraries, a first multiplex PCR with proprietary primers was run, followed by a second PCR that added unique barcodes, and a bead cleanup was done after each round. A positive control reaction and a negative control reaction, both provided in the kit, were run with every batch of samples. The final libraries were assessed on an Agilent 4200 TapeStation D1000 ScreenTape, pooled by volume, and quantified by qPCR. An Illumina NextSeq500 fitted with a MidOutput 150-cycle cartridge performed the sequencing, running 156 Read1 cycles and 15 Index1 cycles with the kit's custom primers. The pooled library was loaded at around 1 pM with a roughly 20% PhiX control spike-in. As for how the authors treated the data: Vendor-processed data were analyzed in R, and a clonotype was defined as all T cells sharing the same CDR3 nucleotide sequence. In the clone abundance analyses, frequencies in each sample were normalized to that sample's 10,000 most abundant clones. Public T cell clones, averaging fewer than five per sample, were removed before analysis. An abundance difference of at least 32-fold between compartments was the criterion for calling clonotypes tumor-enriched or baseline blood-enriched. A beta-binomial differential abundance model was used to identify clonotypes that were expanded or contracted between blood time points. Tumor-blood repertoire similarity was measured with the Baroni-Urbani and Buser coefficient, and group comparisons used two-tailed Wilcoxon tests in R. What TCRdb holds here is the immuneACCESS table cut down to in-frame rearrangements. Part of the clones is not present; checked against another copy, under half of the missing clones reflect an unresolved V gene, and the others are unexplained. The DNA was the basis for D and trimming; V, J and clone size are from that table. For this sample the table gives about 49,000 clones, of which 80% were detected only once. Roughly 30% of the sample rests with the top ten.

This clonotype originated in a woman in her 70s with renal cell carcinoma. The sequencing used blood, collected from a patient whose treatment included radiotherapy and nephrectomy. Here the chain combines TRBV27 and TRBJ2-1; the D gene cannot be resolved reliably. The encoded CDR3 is CASSLARLSRDYNEQFF. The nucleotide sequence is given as TGTGCCAGCAGTTTAGCCCGCCTAAGCAGAGACTACAATGAGCAGTTCTTC.